This record covers a single T cell receptor (beta chain). What it recognizes is unknown. There are 16 residues in the CDR3. With V trimmed by 5 bases and J by 0 bases, 4 bases remained unmatched. Germline values: CDR1 PRHDT, CDR2 FYEKMQ (reference sequence). PCR amplification relied on 60 Vbeta primers (plus 13 Jbeta primers). The method was immunoSEQ multiplex PCR; TCRdb's version includes in-frame clones alone and lacks a portion of them. The sample holds 130,000 to 150,000 clones, roughly 78% seen once. The entry originates in a study of cytomegalovirus exposure and HLA in healthy donors. Study-wide points: A later analysis revealed that TCR association rates differed between HLA loci, peaking at DRB1 and bottoming out at HLA-C. An analysis that came later showed most CMV-associated TCR beta chains appearing HLA-restricted.

The TCR comes from a female donor in good health and CMV-seronegative. The specimen sequenced was PBMCs. V is TRBV13 and J is TRBJ2-3, with TRBD2 identical over 11 bases. The CDR3 is CASSPASGGSTDTQYF. In DNA form, the CDR3 reads TGTGCCAGCAGCCCCGCTAGCGGGGGGAGCACAGATACGCAGTATTTT. Drawing the rest from reference TRBV13 and TRBJ2-3, the complete variable domain is AAGVIQSPRHLIKEKRETATLKCYPIPRHDTVYWYQQGPGQDPQFLISFYEKMQSDKGSIPDRFSAQQFSDYHSELNMSSLELGDSALYFCASSPASGGSTDTQYFGPGTRLTVL.